The rows below give T cell receptor beta chains drawn from one sample of a study of blood T cell repertoires in COVID-19. TCRdb's copy holds only in-frame clones and misses some; the assay was immunoSEQ multiplex PCR. Among some 160,000 clones, approximately 79% were seen once, and the ten largest hold roughly 19%. Sequencing input: PBMCs or T cells enriched from blood (not recorded which). These receptors came from a woman between 70 and 85 years old in a cohort exposed to, infected with or recovered from COVID-19 (not recorded which). Both conserved end residues are part of each CDR3. A D gene is named only where the DNA matches it firmly. Clone size, where shown, is once, few, many, or a class for clones that have expanded.

size,J,D,V,DNA,CDR3
NA,TRBJ2-3,NA,TRBV29-1,TGCAGCGTTGAAGGTCACGGGACAGATACGCAGTATTTT,CSVEGHGTDTQYF
NA,TRBJ1-6,NA,TRBV6-1,TGTGCCAGCAGTGAAGCGCGTACAGTCTATAATTCACCCCTCCACTTT,CASSEARTVYNSPLHF
NA,TRBJ2-7,TRBD1,TRBV6-2/TRBV6-3,TGTGCCAGCAGTTACGAAGGGACAGGAACCTACGAGCAGTACTTC,CASSYEGTGTYEQYF
NA,TRBJ2-3,TRBD1,TRBV18,TGTGCCAGCTCACCACCTAACAGGGGCGCGATAACAGATACGCAGTATTTT,CASSPPNRGAITDTQYF
once,TRBJ1-1,NA,TRBV18,TGTGCCAGCCGACCTGGAGGGAACACTGAAGCTTTCTTT,CASRPGGNTEAFF
NA,TRBJ1-4,TRBD1,TRBV10-3,TGTGCCATCAGTGCGGGACAGGGGATCGCAACTAATGAAAAACTGTTTTTT,CAISAGQGIATNEKLFF
few,TRBJ1-2,NA,TRBV2,TGTGCCAGCAGTGAGGGACAACGACATGGCTACACCTTC,CASSEGQRHGYTF
once,TRBJ2-3,TRBD2,TRBV19,TGTGCCAGTAGTATGCTCGGGACTAGCGGGTCGACAGATACGCAGTATTTT,CASSMLGTSGSTDTQYF
NA,TRBJ1-2,NA,TRBV3-1/TRBV3-2,TGTGCCAGCAGCCAAGGCCCGGGGGGGGCCTATGGCTACACCTTC,CASSQGPGGAYGYTF
NA,TRBJ1-4,TRBD1,TRBV25-1,TGTGCCAGCAGTGAATTGGGGGCGACAGGGAACGGAAAACTGTTTTTT,CASSELGATGNGKLFF
NA,TRBJ2-2,NA,TRBV19,TGTGCCAGCAAGCCGATGAGAGGGACAAACACCGGGGAGCTGTTTTTT,CASKPMRGTNTGELFF
few,TRBJ1-5,TRBD1,TRBV6-6,TGTGCCAGCAGCCGAGGCGGAGGGGGCTCTTATGGTCAGCCCCAGCATTTT,CASSRGGGGSYGQPQHF
NA,TRBJ1-2,TRBD1,TRBV7-9,TGTGCCAGCAGCCCGGGACAGGGCCGAGGAGGCTACACCTTC,CASSPGQGRGGYTF
NA,TRBJ1-1,NA,TRBV7-9,TGTGCCAGCAGTTTACAGGGAGGTGGCACTGAAGCTTTCTTT,CASSLQGGGTEAFF
NA,TRBJ1-1,NA,TRBV11-2,TGTGCCAGCAGCTTTCAGGGTGAGAACACTGAAGCTTTCTTT,CASSFQGENTEAFF
few,TRBJ1-6,NA,TRBV18,TGTGCCAGCTCACCTGTCCCGCCTACACAGGATTATAATTCACCCCTCCACTTT,CASSPVPPTQDYNSPLHF
NA,TRBJ1-2,NA,TRBV25-1,TGTGCCAGCAGCGAGGGTGGAGGCTACACCTTC,CASSEGGGYTF
NA,TRBJ1-3,TRBD1,TRBV28,TGTGCCAGCACCCCAGGGGGCTACTCTGGAAACACCATATATTTT,CASTPGGYSGNTIYF
many,TRBJ1-2,TRBD1,TRBV2,TGTGCCAGCAGGAAAAGGACAGGGACGTCGGACTATGGCTACACCTTC,CASRKRTGTSDYGYTF
NA,TRBJ1-3,TRBD1,TRBV5-5,TGTGCCAGCAGCTCCCGTGCGACCCTCCACAGGGGGCCAGGAAACACCATATATTTT,CASSSRATLHRGPGNTIYF
few,TRBJ1-3,TRBD1,TRBV30,TGTGCCTGGAGTGAGGACAGGGCTGGTTTCGGAAACACCATATATTTT,CAWSEDRAGFGNTIYF
NA,TRBJ2-7,TRBD1,TRBV5-4,TGTGCCAGCAGCCCTGGCGCAGGGGGCTGGTACGAGCAGTACTTC,CASSPGAGGWYEQYF
NA,TRBJ2-7,NA,TRBV30,TGTGCCTGGAGGGCCCCCGGGAGTCTGGACGAGCAGTACTTC,CAWRAPGSLDEQYF
NA,TRBJ2-1,TRBD2,TRBV9,TGTGCCAGCAGCGTAGTTAGCGGGTTGGGTGAGCAGTTCTTC,CASSVVSGLGEQFF
NA,TRBJ1-4,NA,TRBV2,TGTGCCAGCAGTGAAGCGCGGGGGCGCCGTGAAAAACTGTTTTTT,CASSEARGRREKLFF